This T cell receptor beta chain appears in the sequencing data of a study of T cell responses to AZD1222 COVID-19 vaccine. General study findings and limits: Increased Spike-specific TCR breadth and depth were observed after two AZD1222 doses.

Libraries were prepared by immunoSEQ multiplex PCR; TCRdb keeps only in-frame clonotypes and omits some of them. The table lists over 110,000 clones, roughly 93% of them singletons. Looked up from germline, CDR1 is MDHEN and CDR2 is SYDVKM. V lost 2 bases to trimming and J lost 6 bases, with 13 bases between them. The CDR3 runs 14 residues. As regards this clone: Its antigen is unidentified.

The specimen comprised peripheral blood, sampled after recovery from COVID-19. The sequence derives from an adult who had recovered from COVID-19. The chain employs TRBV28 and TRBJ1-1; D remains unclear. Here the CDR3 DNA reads TGTGCCAGCAGTTTAGGTTATCGAGGTCCTGAAGCTTTCTTT. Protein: CASSLGYRGPEAFF.